The 12 T cell receptor beta chains below come from one sample, sequenced in a study of CD8+CD57+ T cells in acquired aplastic anemia. Profiles of TCR beta VDJ and CDR3 were generated from a genomic DNA template. TCRdb called the reads again in MiXCR, with one record for every CDR3 protein. The table lists 60,000 to 75,000 distinct CDR3 sequences, 55% of them singletons. Sequencing used sorted CD4+, CD8+, or CD8+CD57+ T cells (not recorded which) from PBMCs. The receptors stem from a human donor in good health, serving as a control.

The rearrangement uses TRBV24-1 and TRBJ1-6, with TRBD1 as a possible D gene (5 bases). CDR1 is KGHDR, CDR2 SFDVKD, per germline. V lost 7 bases, J lost 6 bases, and 15 bases lay in between. The CDR3 consists of 15 residues. CDR3 nucleotide sequence: TGTGCCACCAGGGTAAGGGACCAATTTAATTCACCCCTCCACTTT. Translated, it gives CATRVRDQFNSPLHF.

The sample holds many counts of this clonotype. This chain links TRBV20-1 with TRBJ1-2; D is uncertain. This CDR3 is built from 11 residues. V lost 6 bases, J lost 3 bases, and 8 bases lay in between. Per the germline V gene, CDR1 is DFQATT and CDR2 is SNEGSKA (reference sequence). The CDR3 region has the DNA TGCAGTGCCGGTTCAGACTATGGCTACACCTTC. It specifies CSAGSDYGYTF.

V and J are TRBV10-3 and TRBJ1-2, with D perhaps matching TRBD1 (5 bases). This CDR3 region has 12 residues. Germline-derived CDR1 and CDR2 are ENHRY and SYGVKD. Trimming cost V 7 bases and J 6 bases, with 12 bases left between them. The CDR3, as DNA: TGTGCCATCACTGGGGGGGGGAATGGCTACACCTTC. Amino acid sequence: CAITGGGNGYTF.

About this clonotype: The junction shows a germline mismatch at one end, possibly a read error. The V gene is TRBV10-1, the J gene TRBJ1-6; 7 bases are a match to TRBD1. The CDR3 runs to 16 residues. Germline values: CDR1 WNHNN, CDR2 SYGVQD (reference sequence). CDR3 loop: CAIGERDSSYNSPLHF. The CDR3 coding sequence is TGTGCCATCGGTGAAAGGGACAGCTCCTATAATTCACCCCTCCACTTT.

The J gene is TRBJ2-7, the V gene TRBV2, with 14 bases matching TRBD2. This CDR3 contains 14 residues. The V gene end was trimmed by 7 bases and the J gene end by 4 bases; junction bases not matched to a gene: 3. The germline CDR1 and CDR2 sequences are SNHLY and FYNNEI. The CDR3 here is CASKGLAGVYEQYF. The CDR3, as DNA: TGTGCCAGCAAGGGACTAGCGGGAGTATACGAGCAGTACTTC.

The chain employs TRBV25-1 and TRBJ1-4; D unclear. V was pared by 2 bases and J by 5 bases, with 6 bases between. The germline V gene encodes CDR1 MGHDK and CDR2 SYGVNS. There are 13 residues in the CDR3. CDR3 nucleotide sequence: TGTGCCAGCAGTGAAACAGCGAATGAAAAACTGTTTTTT. As protein: CASSETANEKLFF. The variable domain in full, with the rest retrieved from reference TRBV25-1 and TRBJ1-4, is EADIYQTPRYLVIGTGKKITLECSQTMGHDKMYWYQQDPGMELHLIHYSYGVNSTEKGDLSSESTVSRIRTEHFPLTLESARPSHTSQYLCASSETANEKLFFGSGTQLSVL.

The sample holds many counts of this clonotype. This chain links TRBV6-5 with TRBJ2-1; 7 nucleotides line up with TRBD2. The CDR3 consists of 12 residues. After removal of 8 bases from V and 12 bases from J, the junction contained 10 bases not matched to a gene. Germline V gives CDR1 MNHEY, CDR2 SVGAGI. CDR3 loop: CASRSSGPRQFF. CDR3 bases: TGTGCCAGCCGTTCTAGCGGCCCCCGGCAGTTCTTC.

This clonotype was seen a few times. The junction and the germline gene differ at one end; a read error may be behind it. The V and J genes are TRBV24-1 and TRBJ2-7, with 7 bases aligning to TRBD1. The CDR3 contains 15 residues. From germline, CDR1 is KGHDR and CDR2 SFDVKD. DNA for the CDR3: TGTGCCAGCAGTGATACCGGGACAGTGAGCGACGAGCAGTACTTC. Its protein product is CASSDTGTVSDEQYF.

This clonotype came up many times. The rearrangement joins TRBV6-1 to TRBJ2-3; D not certain. This CDR3 spans 12 amino acids. Between the trimmed V and J ends, which lost 4 bases and 5 bases, there was a span of 7 bases. The germline V gene has CDR1 MNHNS and CDR2 SASEGT. CDR3 region: CASSGWGDTQYF. The CDR3 region has the DNA TGTGCCAGCAGTGGATGGGGAGATACGCAGTATTTT.

This chain joins TRBV5-1 and TRBJ2-7, with 9 nucleotides matching TRBD1. The CDR3 is 13 amino acids. Germline V gene data show CDR1 as SGHRS and CDR2 as YFSETQ. The ends lost 3 bases at V and 3 bases at J; junction bases unmatched: 1. In DNA form, the CDR3 reads TGCGCCAGCAGCTGGGACAGGGACTACGAGCAGTACTTC. It specifies CASSWDRDYEQYF.

With respect to this clonotype: Relative to the germline gene, one junction end is altered; a read error may explain this. The rearrangement joins TRBV10-1 to TRBJ2-2; a weak D match, TRBD2 (5 bases). The CDR3 length is 16 residues. CDR1 and CDR2 (germline): WNHNN, SYGVQD (reference sequence). The CDR3 here is CASSESANFITGELLF. The CDR3 DNA follows: TGCGCCAGCAGTGAGTCCGCCAACTTTATTACCGGGGAGCTGCTTTTC.

The J gene is TRBJ1-2, the V gene TRBV11-2; a possible D gene is TRBD1 (5 bases). The germline CDR1 and CDR2 sequences are SGHAT and FQNNGV. V lost 1 base to trimming and J lost 4 bases, with 13 bases between them. The CDR3 has 15 residues. The CDR3 DNA sequence: TGTGCCAGCAGCTTAGGTGAAGGGGCGGGCTATGGCTACACCTTC. Residues: CASSLGEGAGYGYTF.